This T cell receptor (beta chain) was retrieved from a study of cytomegalovirus exposure and HLA in healthy donors. General study findings and limits: In a later analysis, a missense DCLRE1C variant was linked to TCR beta V- and J-gene trimming. When presence/absence was analysed, sequencing depth was taken to be roughly uniform across donors.

This clone was counted only a few times. The antigen remains undetermined. The primer mix had 60 Vbeta and 13 Jbeta primers. Some clones are missing from TCRdb's copy, which holds only in-frame ones; the method was immunoSEQ multiplex PCR. The sample carries 170,000 or so clones, around 80% recorded once. Specimen: PBMCs. The sequence was collected from a man under 40 in good health and CMV-seropositive.

CDR3 bases: TGTGCCAGCAGCCCCCAACCCGGTCTTGTGGACACCATATATTTT. This gives the protein CASSPQPGLVDTIYF. This chain links TRBV9 with TRBJ1-3; D remains ambiguous. Germline V gives CDR1 SGDLS, CDR2 YYNGEE. The V gene lost 4 bases and the J gene lost 8 bases, with 19 bases spanning the gap. This CDR3 has 15 amino acids.